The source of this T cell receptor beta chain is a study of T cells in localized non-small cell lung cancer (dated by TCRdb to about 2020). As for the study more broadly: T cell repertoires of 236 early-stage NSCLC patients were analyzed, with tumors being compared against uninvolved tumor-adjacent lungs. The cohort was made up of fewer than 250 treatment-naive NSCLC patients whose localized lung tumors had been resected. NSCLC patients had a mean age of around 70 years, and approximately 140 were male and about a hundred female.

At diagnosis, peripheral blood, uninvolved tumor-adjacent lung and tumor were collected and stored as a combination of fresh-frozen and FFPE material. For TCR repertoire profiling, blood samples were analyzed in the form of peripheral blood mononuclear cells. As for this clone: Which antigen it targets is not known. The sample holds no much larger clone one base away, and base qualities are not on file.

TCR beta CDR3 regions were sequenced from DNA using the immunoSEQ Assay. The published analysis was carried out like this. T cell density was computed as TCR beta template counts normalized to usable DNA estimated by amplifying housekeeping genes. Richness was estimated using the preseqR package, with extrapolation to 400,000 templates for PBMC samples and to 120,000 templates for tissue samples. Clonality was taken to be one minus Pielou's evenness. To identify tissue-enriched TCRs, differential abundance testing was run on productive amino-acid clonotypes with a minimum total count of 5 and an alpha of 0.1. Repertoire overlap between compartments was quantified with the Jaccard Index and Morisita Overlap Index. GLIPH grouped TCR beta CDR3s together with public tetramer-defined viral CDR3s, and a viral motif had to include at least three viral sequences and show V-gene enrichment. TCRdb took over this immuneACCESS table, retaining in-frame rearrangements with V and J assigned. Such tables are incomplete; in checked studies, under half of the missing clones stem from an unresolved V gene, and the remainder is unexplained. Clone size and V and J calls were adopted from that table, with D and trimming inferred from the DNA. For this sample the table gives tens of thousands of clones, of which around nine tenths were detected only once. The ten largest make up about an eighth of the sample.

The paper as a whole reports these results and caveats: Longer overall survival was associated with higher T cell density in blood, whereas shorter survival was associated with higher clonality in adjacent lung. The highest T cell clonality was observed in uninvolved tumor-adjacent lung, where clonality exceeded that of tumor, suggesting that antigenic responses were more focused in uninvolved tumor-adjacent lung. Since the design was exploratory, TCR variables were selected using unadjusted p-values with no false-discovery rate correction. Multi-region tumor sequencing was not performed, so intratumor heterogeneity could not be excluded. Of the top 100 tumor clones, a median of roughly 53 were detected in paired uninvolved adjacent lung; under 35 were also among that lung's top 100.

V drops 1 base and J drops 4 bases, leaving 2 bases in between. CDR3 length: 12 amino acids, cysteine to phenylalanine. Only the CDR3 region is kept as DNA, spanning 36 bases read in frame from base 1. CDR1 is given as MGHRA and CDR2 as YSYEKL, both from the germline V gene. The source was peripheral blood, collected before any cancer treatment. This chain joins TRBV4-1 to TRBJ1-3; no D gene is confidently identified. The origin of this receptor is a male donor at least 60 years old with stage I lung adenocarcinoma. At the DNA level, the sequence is TGCGCCAGCAGCCAAGTGGGAAACACCATATATTTT. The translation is CASSQVGNTIYF.